The rows below give T cell receptor beta chains drawn from one sample of a study of lymphopenia after photon versus proton radiotherapy. Here immunoSEQ multiplex PCR was the method, and the copy in TCRdb shows in-frame clones only, minus some. The repertoire holds tens of thousands of clones, with roughly 90% as singletons. The source material was peripheral blood, sampled from a patient treated with photon-based radiotherapy. The receptors were gathered from a middle-aged woman with cholangiocarcinoma. The CDR3 runs from the conserved cysteine through the conserved F or W. Expanded clones are given a class, and other clones once, few, many or no size at all.

V: TRBV19; size: NA; CDR3: CASSRYIPGTDTQYF
V: TRBV10-2; size: NA; CDR3: CASKASTPTNEKLFF
V: TRBV2; size: NA; CDR3: CASSVVRENGEQYF
V: TRBV9; size: NA; CDR3: CASSVGSGTWYGYTF
V: TRBV7-9; size: NA; CDR3: CASSPKTSEIYNEQFF
V: TRBV4-1; size: NA; CDR3: CASSQGPGAFF
V: TRBV4-3; size: NA; CDR3: CASSQFFPGDTEAFF
V: TRBV4-1; size: once; CDR3: CASSQDYGYTF
V: TRBV25-1; size: few; CDR3: CASSEYRRRVRLGGYTF
V: TRBV10-2; size: NA; CDR3: CASRPSGGALHEQFF
V: TRBV5-4; size: NA; CDR3: CASTRDRGQFNEQFF
V: TRBV18; size: NA; CDR3: CASSPRDEQYF
V: TRBV7-2; size: few; CDR3: CASSLRHRGSSYEQYF